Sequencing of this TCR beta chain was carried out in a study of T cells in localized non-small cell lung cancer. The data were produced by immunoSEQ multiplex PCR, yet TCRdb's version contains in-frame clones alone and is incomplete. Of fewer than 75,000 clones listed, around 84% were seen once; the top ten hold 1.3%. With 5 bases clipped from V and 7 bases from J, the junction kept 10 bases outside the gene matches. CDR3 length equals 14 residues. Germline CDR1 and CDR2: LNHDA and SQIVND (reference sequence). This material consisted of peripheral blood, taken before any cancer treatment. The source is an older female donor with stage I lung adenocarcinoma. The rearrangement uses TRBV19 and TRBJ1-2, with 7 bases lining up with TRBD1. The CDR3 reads CASSSLGGMSGYTF. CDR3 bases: TGTGCCAGTAGTTCCCTAGGGGGCATGAGTGGCTACACCTTC.